Below, one TCR beta chain is given with its context. Its antigen is not known. Every contributor of samples was a Caucasian grown-up residing in Nashville, Tennessee. This CDR3 region has 16 residues. V dropped 5 bases and J dropped 4; count of bases not matched to a gene: 8. From germline, CDR1 is MGHDK and CDR2 SYGVNS. This entry is derived from a study of shared clonotypes between healthy human individuals. Overall study results and limits: Four donors had 4% to 6.5% of their naive CD4 clonotypes in common. Generation probability values for non-shared clonotypes were lower than those for clonotypes shared by all four donors.

The repertoire was sequenced with immunoSEQ multiplex PCR; TCRdb's copy has only in-frame clones and lacks some. This sample yields more than 2 million clones, of which more than 90% are seen a single time; 0.1% to 0.15% belongs to the top ten. This clonotype was obtained from a man between 18 and 29 years old in good health. Sequencing was carried out using naive CD4+ T cells sorted from blood. Described subset: CD45RA+ positively selected. The chain uses TRBV25-1 and TRBJ2-1, with 10 nucleotides matching TRBD2. The CDR3 here is CASSSTGTSVYNEQFF. CDR3 DNA: TGTGCCAGCAGTTCTACCGGGACTAGCGTTTACAATGAGCAGTTCTTC.